Below are 3 T cell receptor beta chains sequenced from a single sample in a study of shared clonotypes between healthy human individuals. TCRdb's copy holds only in-frame clones and misses some; the assay was immunoSEQ multiplex PCR. Here the sample spans approximately 2.5 million clones, 93% being singletons. The sequenced sample was naive CD4+ T cells from PBMCs. Documented subset: CD45RA+ positively selected. Receptor source: a man aged 18 to 29 in good health. Some clones in this sample may be carry-over from other donors' samples.

V is TRBV28 and J is TRBJ1-2; D gene unclear. Germline CDR1 is MDHEN and CDR2 is SYDVKM. Trimming took off 7 bases at V and 7 bases at J, with 13 bases between the two ends. The CDR3 sequence is 12 residues long. The CDR3 loop is CASTLALGGYTF. The CDR3 DNA follows: TGTGCCAGCACCCTCGCCTTGGGTGGCTACACCTTC.

The J gene is TRBJ1-1, the V gene TRBV19, with 8 bases identical to TRBD1. The length of the CDR3 is 16 residues. V shed 6 bases and J 1 base; nucleotides not matched to a gene: 10. CDR1 is LNHDA and CDR2 is SQIVND in the germline V gene (reference sequence). The CDR3 sequence: CASSRWDRSTNTEAFF. The CDR3 DNA sequence: TGTGCCAGTAGCCGCTGGGACAGGTCAACGAACACTGAAGCTTTCTTT. The full variable domain, in which reference TRBV19 and TRBJ1-1 provide the parts outside the CDR3, is DGGITQSPKYLFRKEGQNVTLSCEQNLNHDAMYWYRQDPGQGLRLIYYSQIVNDFQKGDIAEGYSVSREKKESFPLTVTSAQKNPTAFYLCASSRWDRSTNTEAFFGQGTRLTVV.

Only a few counts were recorded for this clone. The chain joins TRBV28 to TRBJ1-2, with D hard to call. Germline assignment: CDR1 MDHEN and CDR2 SYDVKM. This CDR3 is 12 amino acids long. V lost 1 base and J lost 8, with 8 bases in between. This chain's CDR3 is CASSLLREGYTF. The CDR3 region has the DNA TGTGCCAGCAGTTTATTGAGGGAGGGCTACACCTTC.